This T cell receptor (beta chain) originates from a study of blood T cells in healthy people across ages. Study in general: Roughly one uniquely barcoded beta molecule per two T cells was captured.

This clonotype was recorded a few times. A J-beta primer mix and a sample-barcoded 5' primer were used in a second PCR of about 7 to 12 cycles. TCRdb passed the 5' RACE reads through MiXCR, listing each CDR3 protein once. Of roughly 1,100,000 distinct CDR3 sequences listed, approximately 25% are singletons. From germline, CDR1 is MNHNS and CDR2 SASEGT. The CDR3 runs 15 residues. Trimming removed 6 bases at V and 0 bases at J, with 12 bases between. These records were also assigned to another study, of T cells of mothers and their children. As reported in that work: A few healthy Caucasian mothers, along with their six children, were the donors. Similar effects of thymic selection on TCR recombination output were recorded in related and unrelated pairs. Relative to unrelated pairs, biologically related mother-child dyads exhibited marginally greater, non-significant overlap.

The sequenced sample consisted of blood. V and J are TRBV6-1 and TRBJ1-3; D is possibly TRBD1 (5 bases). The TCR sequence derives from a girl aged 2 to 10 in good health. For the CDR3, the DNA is TGTGCCAGCAGGACAGTGCTCGGCTCTGGAAACACCATATATTTT. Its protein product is CASRTVLGSGNTIYF.